Below, one T cell receptor (beta chain) is given with its context. Its matching antigen is unknown. The sample comes from a study of shared clonotypes between healthy human individuals. Study in general: Each donor had three CD4 naive, three CD4 memory, two CD8 naive and one CD8 memory plate. Study-wide points: Sequencing depth was predicted to influence how clonotypes are shared among donors. For naive CD4 cells, 4% to 5% of clonotypes were shared across a few donors.

CDR1 is WSHSY, CDR2 SAAADI, per germline. The CDR3 has 14 amino acids. V dropped 5 bases and J dropped 4; count of bases not matched to a gene: 6. A roughly 200 ng quantity of DNA, some 30,000 T cell genomes, went into the sorted-subset replicate PCRs. Some clones are missing from TCRdb's copy, which holds only in-frame ones; the method was immunoSEQ multiplex PCR. The sample shows about 1.1 million clones, around 78% of them seen only once. The sequenced sample consisted of memory CD4+ T cells from PBMCs. Subset here: CD45RA-negative fraction. The chain links TRBV10-2 to TRBJ1-2; 8 positions match TRBD1. This TCR was sampled from a man between 18 and 29 years old in good health. Some clones in this sample may be carry-over from other donors' samples. The CDR3 DNA sequence: TGCGCCAGCAGTTCGGACAGGGCCTCCTATGGCTACACCTTC. Amino acid sequence: CASSSDRASYGYTF.